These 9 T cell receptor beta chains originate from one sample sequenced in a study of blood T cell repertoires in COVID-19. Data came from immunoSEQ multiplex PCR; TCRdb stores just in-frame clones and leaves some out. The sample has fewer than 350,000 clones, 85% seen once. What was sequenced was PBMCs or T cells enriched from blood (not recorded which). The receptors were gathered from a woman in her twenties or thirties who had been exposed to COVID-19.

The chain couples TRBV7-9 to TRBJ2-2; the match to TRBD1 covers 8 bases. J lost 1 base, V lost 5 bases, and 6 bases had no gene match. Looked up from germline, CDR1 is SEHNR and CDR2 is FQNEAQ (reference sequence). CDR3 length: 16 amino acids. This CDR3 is CASSAIQGGNTGELFF. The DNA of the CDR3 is TGTGCCAGCAGCGCAATACAGGGGGGGAACACCGGGGAGCTGTTTTTT.

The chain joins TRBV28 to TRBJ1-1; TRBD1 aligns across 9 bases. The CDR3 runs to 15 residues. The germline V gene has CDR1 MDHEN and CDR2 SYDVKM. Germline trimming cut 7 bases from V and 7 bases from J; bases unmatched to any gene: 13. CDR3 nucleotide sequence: TGTGCCAGCAATCTGAAGACAGGGGGTTTTGTTGAAGCTTTCTTT. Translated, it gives CASNLKTGGFVEAFF.

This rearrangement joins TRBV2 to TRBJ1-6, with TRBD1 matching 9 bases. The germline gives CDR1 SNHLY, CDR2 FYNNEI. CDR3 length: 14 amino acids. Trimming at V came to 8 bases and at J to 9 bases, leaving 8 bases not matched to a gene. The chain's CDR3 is CASGDTGGTSPLHF. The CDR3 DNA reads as TGTGCCAGCGGCGACACAGGGGGCACTTCACCCCTCCACTTT.

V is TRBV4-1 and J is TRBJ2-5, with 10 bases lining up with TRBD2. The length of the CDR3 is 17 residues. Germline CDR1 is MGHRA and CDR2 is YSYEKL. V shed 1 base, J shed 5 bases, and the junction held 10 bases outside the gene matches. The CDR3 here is CASSQVSGGPRRETQYF. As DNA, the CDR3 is TGCGCCAGCAGCCAAGTTAGCGGGGGGCCTAGGAGGGAGACCCAGTACTTC.

CDR3 protein: CATSGGTGATEAFF. CDR3 DNA: TGTGCCACCAGTGGAGGGACAGGGGCCACTGAAGCTTTCTTT. The V and J genes are TRBV24-1 and TRBJ1-1; 10 nucleotides agree with TRBD1. V lost 5 bases, J lost 4 bases, and 3 bases stayed unmatched. Germline V gives CDR1 KGHDR, CDR2 SFDVKD. The CDR3 is 14 residues long.

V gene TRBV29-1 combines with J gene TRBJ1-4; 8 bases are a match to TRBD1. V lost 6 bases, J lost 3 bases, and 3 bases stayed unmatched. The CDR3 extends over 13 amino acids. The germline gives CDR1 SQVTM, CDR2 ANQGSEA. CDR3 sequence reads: CSVGGQANEKLFF. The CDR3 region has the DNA TGCAGCGTCGGGGGACAGGCTAATGAAAAACTGTTTTTT.

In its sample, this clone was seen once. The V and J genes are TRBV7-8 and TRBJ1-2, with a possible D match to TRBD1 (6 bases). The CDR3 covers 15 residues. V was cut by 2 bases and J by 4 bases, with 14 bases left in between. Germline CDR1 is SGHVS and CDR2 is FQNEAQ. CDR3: CASSLSGRGGYGYTF. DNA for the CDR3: TGTGCCAGCAGCTTATCGGGCAGGGGTGGCTATGGCTACACCTTC.

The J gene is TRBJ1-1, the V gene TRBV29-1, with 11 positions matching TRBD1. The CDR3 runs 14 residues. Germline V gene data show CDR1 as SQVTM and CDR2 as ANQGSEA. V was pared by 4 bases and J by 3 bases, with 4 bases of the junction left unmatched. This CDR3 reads CSVVGQGAYTEAFF. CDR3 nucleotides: TGCAGCGTTGTAGGACAGGGGGCCTACACTGAAGCTTTCTTT.

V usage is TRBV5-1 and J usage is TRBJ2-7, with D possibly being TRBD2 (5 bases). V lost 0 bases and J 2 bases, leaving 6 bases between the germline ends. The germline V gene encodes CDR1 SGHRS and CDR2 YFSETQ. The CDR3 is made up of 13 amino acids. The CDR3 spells CASSLEGAYEQYF. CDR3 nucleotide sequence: TGCGCCAGCAGCTTGGAGGGAGCCTACGAGCAGTACTTC.